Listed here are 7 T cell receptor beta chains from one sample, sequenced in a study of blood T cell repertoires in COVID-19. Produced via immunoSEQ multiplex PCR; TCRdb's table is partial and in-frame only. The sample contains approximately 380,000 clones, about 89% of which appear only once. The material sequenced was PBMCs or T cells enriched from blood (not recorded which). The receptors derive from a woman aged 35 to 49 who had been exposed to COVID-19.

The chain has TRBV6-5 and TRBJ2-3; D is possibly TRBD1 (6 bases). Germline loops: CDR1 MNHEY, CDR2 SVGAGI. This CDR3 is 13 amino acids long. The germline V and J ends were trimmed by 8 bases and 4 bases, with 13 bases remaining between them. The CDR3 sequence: CASGGGWADTQYF. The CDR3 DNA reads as TGTGCCAGCGGGGGCGGATGGGCAGATACGCAGTATTTT.

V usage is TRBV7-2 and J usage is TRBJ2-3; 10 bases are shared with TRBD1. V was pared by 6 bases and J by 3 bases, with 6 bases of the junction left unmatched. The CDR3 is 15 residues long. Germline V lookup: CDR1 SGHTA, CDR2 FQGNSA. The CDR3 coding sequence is TGTGCCAGCAGACTCCGGGACAGGGGAACAGATACGCAGTATTTT. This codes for CASRLRDRGTDTQYF.

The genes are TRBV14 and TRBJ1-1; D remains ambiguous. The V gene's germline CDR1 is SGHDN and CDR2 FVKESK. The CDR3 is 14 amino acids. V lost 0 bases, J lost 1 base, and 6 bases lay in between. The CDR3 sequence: CASSQEARNTEAFF. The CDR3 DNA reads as TGTGCCAGCAGCCAAGAGGCAAGGAACACTGAAGCTTTCTTT.

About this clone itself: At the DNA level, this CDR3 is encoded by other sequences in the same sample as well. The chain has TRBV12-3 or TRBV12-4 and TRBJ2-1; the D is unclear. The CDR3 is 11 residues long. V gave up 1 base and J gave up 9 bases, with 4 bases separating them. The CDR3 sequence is CASSLGGEQFF. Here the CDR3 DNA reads TGTGCCAGCAGTTTAGGAGGTGAGCAGTTCTTC.

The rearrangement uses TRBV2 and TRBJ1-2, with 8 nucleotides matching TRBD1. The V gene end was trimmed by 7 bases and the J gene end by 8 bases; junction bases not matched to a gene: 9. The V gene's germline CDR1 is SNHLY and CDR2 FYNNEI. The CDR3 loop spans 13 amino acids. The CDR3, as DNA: TGTGCCAGCAAAAGGACAGGGAATTACGGCTACACCTTC. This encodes CASKRTGNYGYTF. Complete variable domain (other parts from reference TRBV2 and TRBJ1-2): EPEVTQTPSHQVTQMGQEVILRCVPISNHLYFYWYRQILGQKVEFLVSFYNNEISEKSEIFDDQFSVERPDGSNFTLKIRSTKLEDSAMYFCASKRTGNYGYTFGSGTRLTVV.

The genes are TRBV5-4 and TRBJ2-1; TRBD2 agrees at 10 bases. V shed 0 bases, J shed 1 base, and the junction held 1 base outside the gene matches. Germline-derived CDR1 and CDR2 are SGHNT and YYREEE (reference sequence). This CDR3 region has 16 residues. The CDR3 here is CASSLGTSGSYNEQFF. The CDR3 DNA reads TGTGCCAGCAGCTTGGGGACTAGCGGTTCCTACAATGAGCAGTTCTTC.

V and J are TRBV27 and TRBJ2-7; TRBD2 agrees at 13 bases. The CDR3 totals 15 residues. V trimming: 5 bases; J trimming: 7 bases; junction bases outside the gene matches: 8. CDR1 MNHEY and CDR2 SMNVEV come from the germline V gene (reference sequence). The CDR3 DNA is TGTGCCAGCAGTCTGGGGACTAGCGGGATGAGAGAGCAGTACTTC. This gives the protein CASSLGTSGMREQYF.